This is a list of T cell receptor beta chains from one sample in a study of OX40 agonist ivuxolimab in advanced cancers. Profiling relied on immunoSEQ multiplex PCR, and the TCRdb table lists in-frame clones only, not all of them. The profile shows around 99,000 clones, about 90% of them singletons. The input for sequencing was CD4+ or CD8+ T cells sorted from blood, taken in a trial of the OX40 agonist ivuxolimab. Receptor source: an adult with an advanced solid tumor such as melanoma, head and neck, liver or kidney cancer. Both conserved end residues are part of each CDR3.

TRBJ1-2,TRBV5-1,15,CASSQTTGGNYGYTF
TRBJ1-1,TRBV5-5,18,CASSLFGALGGRWNEAFF
TRBJ2-1,TRBV5-1,16,CASSLRALTRVNEQFF
TRBJ2-1,TRBV18,14,CASSPRSSYNEQFF
TRBJ1-4,TRBV25-1,15,CASSVLGSTNEKLFF
TRBJ2-5,TRBV19,14,CASSGQTRQETQYF
TRBJ2-1,TRBV2,13,CATKRASSNEQFF
TRBJ1-2,TRBV19,13,CASSPDRSGGYTF
TRBJ2-5,TRBV29-1,12,CSVEGQGKTQYF
TRBJ2-7,TRBV13,12,CASSLRLGEQYF
TRBJ1-6,TRBV27,15,CASSPRDSSYSPLHF
TRBJ2-2,TRBV6-1,14,CASSLLAHTGELFF
TRBJ2-3,TRBV7-9,16,CASSSASGGRTDTQYF
TRBJ2-3,TRBV30,21,CAWDGRGRVEGDPLIADTQYF
TRBJ1-2,TRBV2,14,CASRRNSILYGYTF
TRBJ2-5,TRBV11-2,17,CASSLGQVVLASETQYF
TRBJ2-7,TRBV7-9,12,CASSLRAYEQYF
TRBJ2-1,TRBV18,14,CASSPSGPSNEQFF
TRBJ2-2,TRBV5-1,17,CASSFPTGGMNTGELFF
TRBJ2-1,TRBV14,16,CASSQELAGGGSEQFF
TRBJ2-2,TRBV5-5,12,CASSLSTGELFF
TRBJ2-1,TRBV21-1,13,CARNYRSGAEQFF
TRBJ1-1,TRBV7-9,14,CASSELTGFTEAFF
TRBJ1-4,TRBV6-1,14,CASSEPRPNEKLFF
TRBJ2-7,TRBV28,15,CASSLTGQGTYEQYF
TRBJ1-5,TRBV2,15,CASSPRQALDQPQHF
TRBJ2-3,TRBV5-6,15,CASSLGQGAGDTQYF
TRBJ1-1,TRBV5-1,14,CASSLRDRGTEAFF
TRBJ2-3,TRBV6-5,14,CASSWGLLTDTQYF
TRBJ1-4,TRBV5-1,15,CASSKDLNSNEKLFF
TRBJ1-2,TRBV6-1,15,CASSAGTGGNYGYTF
TRBJ2-5,TRBV11-2,15,CASSLVGGGIGSQYF
TRBJ1-4,TRBV6-6,14,CASSYGAINEKLFF
TRBJ2-7,TRBV6-5,15,CASSRLAGGPYEQYF
TRBJ1-6,TRBV7-8,14,CASSPAGRRNPGDF
TRBJ2-7,TRBV19,14,CASRARASGSGQYF
TRBJ1-1,TRBV29-1,12,CSANLGGTEAFF
TRBJ1-3,TRBV18,18,CASSSIAGGFYSGNTIYF
TRBJ2-7,TRBV29-1,13,CSVAPPQAMEQYF
TRBJ2-2,TRBV5-1,14,CASSPEGYTGELFF
TRBJ1-1,TRBV5-1,14,CASSLEGYYTEAFF
TRBJ2-1,TRBV5-6,12,CASSLARFEQFF
TRBJ2-1,TRBV19,15,CASSIDRLATNEQFF
TRBJ1-2,TRBV19,15,CASRPTGRSNYGYTF
TRBJ2-1,TRBV29-1,12,CSVAGNYNEQFF
TRBJ2-7,TRBV7-2,15,CASSLVVSVAHEQYF
TRBJ2-5,TRBV29-1,11,CSVPVAETQYF